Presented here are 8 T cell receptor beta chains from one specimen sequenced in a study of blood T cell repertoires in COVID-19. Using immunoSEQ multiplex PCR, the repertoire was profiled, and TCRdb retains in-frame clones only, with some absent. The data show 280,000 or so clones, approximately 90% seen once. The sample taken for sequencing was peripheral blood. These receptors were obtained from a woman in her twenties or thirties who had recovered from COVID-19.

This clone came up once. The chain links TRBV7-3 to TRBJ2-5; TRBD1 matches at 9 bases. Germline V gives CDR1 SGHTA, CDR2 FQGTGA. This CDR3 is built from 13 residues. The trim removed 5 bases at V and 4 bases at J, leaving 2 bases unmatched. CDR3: CASSRQGGETQYF. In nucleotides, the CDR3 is TGTGCCAGCAGCAGACAGGGGGGAGAGACCCAGTACTTC.

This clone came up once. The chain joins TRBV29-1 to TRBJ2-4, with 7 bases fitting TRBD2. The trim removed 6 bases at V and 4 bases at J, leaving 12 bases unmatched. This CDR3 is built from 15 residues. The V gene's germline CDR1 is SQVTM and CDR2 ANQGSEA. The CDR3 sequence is CSVSESLAAKNIQYF. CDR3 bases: TGCAGCGTCTCGGAGTCTCTAGCGGCTAAAAACATTCAGTACTTC. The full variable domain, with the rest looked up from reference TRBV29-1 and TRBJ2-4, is SAVISQKPSRDICQRGTSLTIQCQVDSQVTMMFWYRQQPGQSLTLIATANQGSEATYESGFVIDKFPISRPNLTFSTLTVSNMSPEDSSIYLCSVSESLAAKNIQYFGAGTRLSVL.

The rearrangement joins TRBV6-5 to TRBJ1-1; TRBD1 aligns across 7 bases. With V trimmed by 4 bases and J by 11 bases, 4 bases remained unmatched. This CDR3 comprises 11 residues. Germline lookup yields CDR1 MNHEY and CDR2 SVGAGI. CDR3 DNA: TGTGCCAGCAGTTCAGGGACAGCGGCTTTCTTT. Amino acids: CASSSGTAAFF.

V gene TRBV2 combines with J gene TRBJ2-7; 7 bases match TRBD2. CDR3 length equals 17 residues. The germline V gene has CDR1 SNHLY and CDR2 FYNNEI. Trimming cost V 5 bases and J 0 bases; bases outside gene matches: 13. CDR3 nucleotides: TGTGCCAGCAGTCCCTTAGGTCGGGGGGACCTCTCCTACGAGCAGTACTTC. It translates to CASSPLGRGDLSYEQYF. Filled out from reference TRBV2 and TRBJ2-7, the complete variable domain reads EPEVTQTPSHQVTQMGQEVILRCVPISNHLYFYWYRQILGQKVEFLVSFYNNEISEKSEIFDDQFSVERPDGSNFTLKIRSTKLEDSAMYFCASSPLGRGDLSYEQYFGPGTRLTVT.

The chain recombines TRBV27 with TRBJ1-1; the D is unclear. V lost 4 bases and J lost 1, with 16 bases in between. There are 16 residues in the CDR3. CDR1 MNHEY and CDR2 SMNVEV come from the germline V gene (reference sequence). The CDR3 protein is CASSSPREGENTEAFF. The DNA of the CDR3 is TGTGCCAGCAGTTCCCCCCGGGAAGGCGAGAACACTGAAGCTTTCTTT.

CDR3 nucleotides: TGCGCCAGCAGCCCGGGGGGGGCCCTGGACGAGCAGTACTTC. This gives the protein CASSPGGALDEQYF. The chain combines TRBV5-1 with TRBJ2-7; 8 bases are a match to TRBD2. Unmatched junction bases numbered 8, after V lost 4 bases and J lost 5 bases. From germline, CDR1 is SGHRS and CDR2 YFSETQ. The length of the CDR3 is 14 residues.

In nucleotides, the CDR3 is TGTGCCATCAGTGTGGCACAGGAGAACACTGAAGCTTTCTTT. It translates to CAISVAQENTEAFF. This chain links TRBV10-3 with TRBJ1-1; possibly TRBD1 for D (5 bases). V lost 4 bases and J lost 1, with 10 bases in between. The CDR3 is 14 amino acids. Per germline, CDR1 ENHRY and CDR2 SYGVKD.

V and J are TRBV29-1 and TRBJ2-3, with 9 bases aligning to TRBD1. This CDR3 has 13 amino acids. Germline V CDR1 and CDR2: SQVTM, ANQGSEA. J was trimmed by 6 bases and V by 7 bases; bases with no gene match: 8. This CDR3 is CSADRGSEDTQYF. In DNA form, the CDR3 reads TGCAGCGCTGACAGGGGGAGCGAGGATACGCAGTATTTT.